This entry concerns a single T cell receptor (beta chain). Antigen unknown. Sequencing used immunoSEQ version 4 in survey mode. Sequencing used immunoSEQ multiplex PCR; TCRdb keeps in-frame clones, though not all of them. The sample comprises about 13,000 clones, under 70% of which are singletons, and about 7% rests with the top ten. Overlapping HIV-1 Gag 15-mer peptides at around 0.91 ug per peptide per mL were used. Sorting of responding CD4+ T cells relied on upregulated CD40 ligand together with CD69. The sample originates from a study of persistence of HIV-infected CD4 T cells. CDR3 size: 14 residues. Trimming took 6 bases from V and 5 from J, leaving 14 bases between them. Germline values: CDR1 MNHEY, CDR2 SVGAGI.

The V and J genes are TRBV6-5 and TRBJ1-3; tentative D call: TRBD1 (6 bases). The receptor's source is an adult man with HIV who was CMV-seropositive. This sample comprised CD4+ T cells sorted from PBMCs after approximately 19-hour stimulation, obtained from a patient who received antiretroviral therapy. CDR3 sequence (DNA): TGTGCCAGCAGGGCACAGGGTTATAGAAACACCATATATTTT. Translating it yields CASRAQGYRNTIYF.